This is a list of T cell receptor beta chains from one sample in a study of cytotoxic CD8 clonotypes in ibrutinib-treated CLL. Assay: immunoSEQ multiplex PCR; the TCRdb copy retains only in-frame clones and omits some. The data show some 12,000 clones, with around 62% seen just once and about 25% held by the top ten. The source was PBMCs, collected before ibrutinib treatment. These receptors were obtained from a human donor with chronic lymphocytic leukemia. CDR3s include the opening cysteine and the closing phenylalanine or tryptophan. A D gene is named only where the DNA matches it firmly. Some rows have no size entry. The others give once, few or many, or a class for an expanded clone.

>15|NA|TRBJ2-7|NA|TRBV6-1
CASKSQGSSSYEQYF
TGTGCCAGCAAGTCCCAAGGGTCTAGCTCCTACGAGCAGTACTTC
>13|NA|TRBJ2-3|TRBD2|TRBV5-4
CASSYTSGGEQYF
TGTGCCAGCAGCTACACTAGCGGGGGCGAGCAGTATTTT
>14|NA|TRBJ1-2|NA|TRBV19
CASSMIPGGDGYTF
TGTGCCAGTAGTATGATCCCCGGGGGCGATGGCTACACCTTC
>15|few|TRBJ1-3|TRBD1|TRBV7-9
CASSSGQGTRNTIYF
TGTGCCAGCAGCTCCGGACAGGGTACCAGAAACACCATATATTTT
>14|NA|TRBJ2-2|NA|TRBV9
CASSVRSNTGELFF
TGTGCCAGCAGCGTGAGAAGTAACACCGGGGAGCTGTTTTTT
>15|NA|TRBJ2-2|NA|TRBV28
CASSLWGRDTGELFF
TGTGCCAGCAGTTTATGGGGAAGGGACACCGGGGAGCTGTTTTTT
>13|NA|TRBJ1-1|NA|TRBV5-4
CASGIEGTAEAFF
TGTGCCAGCGGAATTGAGGGGACCGCTGAAGCTTTCTTT
>14|few|TRBJ1-1|NA|TRBV7-9
CASSLGRLNTEAFF
TGTGCCAGCAGCTTGGGACGGCTGAACACTGAAGCTTTCTTT
>14|NA|TRBJ1-5|NA|TRBV7-8
CASSLGPGNQPQHF
TGTGCCAGCAGCTTAGGGCCGGGCAATCAGCCCCAGCATTTT
>13|NA|TRBJ1-1|TRBD1|TRBV30
CAWTGGMNTEAFF
TGTGCCTGGACAGGGGGAATGAACACTGAAGCTTTCTTT
>16|NA|TRBJ2-7|TRBD2|TRBV4-3
CASSPYIAGGTYEQYF
TGCGCCAGCAGCCCATACATAGCGGGGGGGACCTACGAGCAGTACTTC
>15|NA|TRBJ1-1|NA|TRBV9
CASSVRPGAGTEAFF
TGTGCCAGCAGCGTTCGTCCAGGGGCGGGGACTGAAGCTTTCTTT
>15|NA|TRBJ1-4|TRBD1|TRBV4-1
CASSPRQGLNEKLFF
TGCGCCAGCAGCCCTCGACAGGGTTTGAATGAAAAACTGTTTTTT
>15|NA|TRBJ2-1|TRBD1|TRBV7-8
CASSLTGTGIFEQFF
TGTGCCAGCAGCTTGACCGGGACAGGGATTTTTGAGCAGTTCTTC
>18|NA|TRBJ2-2|NA|TRBV28
CASSFRPYSGTRTGELFF
TGTGCCAGCAGTTTCCGCCCGTACTCCGGGACACGTACCGGGGAGCTGTTTTTT
>16|few|TRBJ1-3|TRBD1|TRBV18
CASSPGQGISGNTIYF
TGTGCCAGCTCACCGGGACAGGGGATCTCTGGAAACACCATATATTTT
>15|NA|TRBJ2-1|NA|TRBV4-1
CASSQEEAARNEQFF
TGCGCCAGCAGCCAAGAAGAGGCAGCCCGAAATGAGCAGTTCTTC
>19|NA|TRBJ2-6|TRBD2|TRBV6-1
CASSERTSGPRSGANVLTF
TGTGCCAGCAGTGAGCGGACTAGCGGGCCCCGCTCTGGGGCCAACGTCCTGACTTTC
>17|NA|TRBJ2-7|TRBD1|TRBV5-1
CASSPRPTGSGSYEQYF
TGCGCCAGCAGCCCACGACCGACAGGGTCGGGGTCCTACGAGCAGTACTTC
>13|NA|TRBJ1-6|NA|TRBV19
CASSYGNNSPLHF
TGTGCCAGTAGTTATGGAAATAATTCACCCCTCCACTTT
>15|few|TRBJ2-1|TRBD2|TRBV5-1
CASSLVLAGSNEQFF
TGCGCCAGCAGCTTGGTACTAGCGGGTTCCAATGAGCAGTTCTTC
>17|NA|TRBJ1-3|NA|TRBV18
CASSPPSEGVGGNTIYF
TGTGCCAGCTCACCTCCAAGTGAGGGAGTTGGTGGAAACACCATATATTTT
>13|few|TRBJ1-5|NA|TRBV18
CASSPGSNQPQHF
TGTGCCAGCTCTCCGGGGAGCAATCAGCCCCAGCATTTT
>17|NA|TRBJ2-1|TRBD2|TRBV9
CASSPRTSGGKGNEQFF
TGTGCCAGCAGCCCCCGGACTAGCGGGGGGAAGGGGAATGAGCAGTTCTTC
>14|NA|TRBJ2-3|NA|TRBV9
CASSLRPETDTQYF
TGTGCCAGCAGCCTCCGCCCGGAGACAGATACGCAGTATTTT
>14|few|TRBJ1-4|NA|TRBV28
CASSFPHEDEKLFF
TGTGCCAGCAGTTTCCCCCATGAGGACGAAAAACTGTTTTTT
>11|NA|TRBJ1-2|NA|TRBV6-5
CASNNGGLDTF
TGTGCCAGCAACAACGGGGGATTGGACACCTTC
>16|few|TRBJ2-7|NA|TRBV5-1
CASSLGLISLSYEQYF
TGCGCCAGCAGCTTGGGTTTGATCTCCCTCTCCTACGAGCAGTACTTC
>15|few|TRBJ2-1|TRBD1|TRBV28
CASSLRQGDVDEQFF
TGTGCCAGCAGTTTAAGACAGGGGGATGTGGATGAGCAGTTCTTC
>15|few|TRBJ2-7|NA|TRBV28
CASSLAPDRPYEQYF
TGTGCCAGCAGTTTGGCCCCCGACAGACCTTACGAGCAGTACTTC
>15|NA|TRBJ2-6|NA|TRBV7-7
CASSLNQAGANVLTF
TGTGCTAGCAGCTTAAACCAGGCTGGGGCCAACGTCCTGACTTTC
>15|NA|TRBJ1-2|TRBD1|TRBV7-2
CASSEAGTGAYGYTF
TGTGCCAGCAGCGAAGCCGGGACAGGGGCCTATGGCTACACCTTC
>18|NA|TRBJ1-6|TRBD1|TRBV30
CAWSVFTGDYRYNSPLHF
TGTGCCTGGAGTGTATTTACAGGGGATTATCGTTATAATTCACCCCTCCACTTT
>15|NA|TRBJ1-5|NA|TRBV30
CAWSVPSGGNQPQHF
TGTGCCTGGAGTGTACCGAGCGGTGGCAATCAGCCCCAGCATTTT
>14|NA|TRBJ2-7|TRBD2|TRBV5-4
CASSLAGGRHEQYF
TGTGCCAGCAGCTTGGCGGGAGGGCGCCACGAGCAGTACTTC
>12|NA|TRBJ1-2|NA|TRBV30
CAWEARGSGYTF
TGTGCCTGGGAGGCGAGGGGCAGTGGCTACACCTTC
>13|NA|TRBJ1-1|NA|TRBV13
CASSVRRGTEAFF
TGTGCCAGCAGCGTCCGACGAGGGACTGAAGCTTTCTTT
>15|NA|TRBJ2-1|TRBD1|TRBV5-6
CASSLGTGVYNEQFF
TGTGCCAGCAGCTTGGGGACAGGGGTCTACAATGAGCAGTTCTTC
>15|medium-sized|TRBJ2-7|TRBD2|TRBV7-2
CASSWDTSGGREQYF
TGTGCCAGCAGCTGGGATACTAGCGGGGGCCGCGAGCAGTACTTC
>14|few|TRBJ1-2|TRBD1|TRBV2
CASSEETGYYGYTF
TGTGCCAGCAGTGAAGAGACAGGGTACTATGGCTACACCTTC
>17|NA|TRBJ2-6|TRBD1|TRBV7-2
CASSLFQGALGANVLTF
TGTGCCAGCAGCTTGTTCCAGGGGGCGCTCGGGGCCAACGTCCTGACTTTC
>14|NA|TRBJ2-1|NA|TRBV5-4
CASNDREGYNEQFF
TGTGCCAGCAACGACAGAGAAGGATACAATGAGCAGTTCTTC
>12|NA|TRBJ1-2|NA|TRBV5-1
CASSWTDEGYTF
TGCGCCAGCAGCTGGACAGATGAGGGCTACACCTTC
>15|NA|TRBJ2-3|TRBD2|TRBV19
CASTLFATSRDTQYF
TGTGCCAGTACCCTCTTCGCGACTAGCAGAGATACGCAGTATTTT
>16|NA|TRBJ2-2|NA|TRBV10-2
CASSEARTMNTGELFF
TGCGCCAGCAGTGAGGCTCGGACTATGAACACCGGGGAGCTGTTTTTT
>14|NA|TRBJ2-5|NA|TRBV19
CASSHRVGQETQYF
TGTGCCAGTAGTCACAGGGTTGGGCAAGAGACCCAGTACTTC
>14|NA|TRBJ2-7|TRBD1|TRBV2
CASSNMDRGSNQYF
TGTGCCAGCAGTAACATGGACAGGGGGAGTAATCAGTACTTC
>15|NA|TRBJ2-3|TRBD2|TRBV4-1
CASSQGLAGSDTQYF
TGCGCCAGCAGCCAAGGGCTAGCGGGGTCAGATACGCAGTATTTT